One sample yielded the 22 T cell receptor beta chains listed below, sequenced in a study of regulatory T cells in long-lasting Graves disease. Time point noted: newly diagnosed GD, antithyroid drugs for less than 3 months. PBMC RNA served as the TCR library source. Sequencing libraries for TCR beta were prepared with iRepertoire HTBI primers and Arm-PCR of CDR3 regions. A single record per CDR3 protein comes from TCRdb applying MiXCR to the multiplex PCR reads. This sample has 400,000 to 500,000 distinct CDR3 sequences, with approximately 14% found just once. These same records also appear under a second study, on T cells in Graves' hyperthyroidism and ophthalmopathy.

The sample here was peripheral blood mononuclear cells (PBMCs), taken at new diagnosis, from a patient treated with antithyroid drugs. These receptors all come from a woman in her forties or fifties with Graves disease.

This clonotype was recorded at least ten times. The rearrangement uses TRBV12-3 or TRBV12-4 and TRBJ2-3; 8 bases align to TRBD1. The length of the CDR3 is 14 residues. The ends lost 5 bases at V and 11 bases at J; junction bases unmatched: 12. CDR3 DNA: TGTGCCAGCAGTGGAGACAGGGGACCCCAGGTGCAGTATTTT. Translation gives CASSGDRGPQVQYF.

The chain carries TRBV7-2 and TRBJ1-2; no clear D gene. This CDR3 is built from 15 residues. Germline values: CDR1 SGHTA, CDR2 FQGNSA. Trimming took off 1 base at V and 3 bases at J, with 12 bases between the two ends. The CDR3 DNA is TGTGCCAGCAGCTTAGAAGGCAGAGCCTACTATGGCTACACCTTC. This sequence encodes CASSLEGRAYYGYTF.

At least ten counts were recorded for this clonotype. This sequence joins TRBV12-3 or TRBV12-4 and TRBJ1-3, with D perhaps TRBD1 (5 bases). The V and J ends lost 7 bases and 0 bases respectively, with 13 bases between them. This CDR3 contains 15 residues. CDR3 nucleotide sequence: TGTGCCAGCACCCCGGACAACATCTCTGGAAACACCATATATTTT. Its protein product is CASTPDNISGNTIYF.

This clonotype showed up many times. The V call is TRBV2, the J call TRBJ2-1; 10 bases match TRBD1. The CDR3 totals 15 residues. Germline V gene data show CDR1 as SNHLY and CDR2 as FYNNEI. Trimming removed 8 bases from V and 2 bases from J; junction bases left unmatched: 6. The DNA of the CDR3 is TGTGCCAGCCAACCGGGACAGGGGACCTACAATGAGCAGTTCTTC. Translated, it gives CASQPGQGTYNEQFF.

For the CDR3, the DNA is TGTGCCAGTGGGGACAGCGCTATGAACTACGAGCAGTACTTC. This sequence encodes CASGDSAMNYEQYF. The J gene is TRBJ2-7, the V gene TRBV19; 7 bases align to TRBD1. V gave up 8 bases and J gave up 3 bases; unmatched junction bases: 10. Looked up from germline, CDR1 is LNHDA and CDR2 is SQIVND (reference sequence). The length of the CDR3 is 14 residues.

This clonotype was recorded at least ten times. This chain joins TRBV9 and TRBJ2-1; 9 bases align to TRBD2. Germline CDR1 reads SGDLS; CDR2 reads YYNGEE. The junction had 8 bases not matched to a gene; V was cut back by 3 bases and J by 4 bases. The CDR3 is 16 residues long. Written as DNA, the CDR3 is TGTGCCAGCAGCGCCCGGGGGCGGGAGGGATACAATGAGCAGTTCTTC. Translating it yields CASSARGREGYNEQFF.

The table lists this clonotype with many counts. V and J are TRBV3-1 and TRBJ1-5; 7 positions match TRBD1. The J segment lost 6 bases and the V segment lost 3 bases, leaving 8 bases of the junction unmatched. The CDR3 consists of 15 residues. Germline CDR1 is LGHDT and CDR2 is YNNKEL (reference sequence). This CDR3 is CASSQAGGAAQPQHF. The CDR3 nucleotides read TGTGCCAGCAGCCAGGCAGGGGGGGCAGCTCAGCCCCAGCATTTT.

V usage is TRBV11-2 and J usage is TRBJ2-3; a weak D match, TRBD1 (6 bases). The CDR3 runs to 16 residues. V was clipped by 1 base and J by 4 bases, with 15 bases between them. CDR1 is SGHAT, CDR2 FQNNGV, per germline. The CDR3 sequence: CASSLVSGVVADTQYF. The CDR3 DNA reads TGTGCCAGCAGCTTAGTTTCAGGGGTAGTGGCAGATACGCAGTATTTT.

A note on this clonotype: A much bigger clone sits one base away, suggesting this may be a read error. V gene TRBV28 combines with J gene TRBJ2-1; no reliable D call. The CDR3 runs 14 residues. Trimming took off 3 bases at V and 10 bases at J, with 16 bases between the two ends. Germline CDR1 reads MDHEN; CDR2 reads SYDVKM. The CDR3 nucleotides are TGTGCCAGCAGTTTCCAAGACTCCGCTATCGAGCAGTTCTTC. Translating it yields CASSFQDSAIEQFF.

This sequence joins TRBV5-1 and TRBJ2-2; 14 bases align to TRBD2. Per the germline V gene, CDR1 is SGHRS and CDR2 is YFSETQ. The CDR3 is 18 residues long. The trim removed 5 bases at V and 1 base at J, leaving 7 bases unmatched. Written as DNA, the CDR3 is TGCGCCAGCAGACTCGGGACTAGCGGGAGTGGGAACACCGGGGAGCTGTTTTTT. This codes for CASRLGTSGSGNTGELFF.

This clonotype was seen ten or more times. This rearrangement joins TRBV10-2 to TRBJ2-7; 7 bases match TRBD2. Germline V gives CDR1 WSHSY, CDR2 SAAADI. Trimming took 6 bases from V and 2 from J; bases not matched to a gene: 7. The CDR3 contains 14 residues. The CDR3, as DNA: TGCGCCAGCAGGGCCGGGACTAACCCCTACGAGCAGTACTTC. It is translated as CASRAGTNPYEQYF.

This clonotype showed up many times. This chain uses TRBV18 with TRBJ2-3; weak D call: TRBD1 (6 bases). The CDR3 has 15 amino acids. Germline V gene sequence: CDR1 KGHSH, CDR2 LQKENI. V gave up 0 bases and J gave up 0 bases, with 7 bases separating them. The CDR3, as DNA: TGTGCCAGCTCACCACCGGGACAAAGCACAGATACGCAGTATTTT. It yields the protein CASSPPGQSTDTQYF.

As concerns this clonotype: Germline is not matched at one junction end, which may reflect a read error. The J gene is TRBJ2-7, the V gene TRBV14, with 8 positions matching TRBD2. The CDR3 totals 13 residues. Germline CDR1 SGHDN, CDR2 FVKESK. The CDR3 protein is CASSPGLANERYF. The CDR3 DNA reads as TGTGCCAGCAGCCCCGGACTAGCAAACGAGCGGTACTTC.

The chain is built from TRBV28 and TRBJ1-6; D not resolved. The V gene lost 1 base and the J gene lost 9 bases, with 13 bases spanning the gap. The CDR3 length is 15 residues. The germline V gene encodes CDR1 MDHEN and CDR2 SYDVKM. CDR3: CASSLSILTGSPLHF. The CDR3 bases are TGTGCCAGCAGTTTATCCATTCTCACGGGTTCACCCCTCCACTTT.

Many counts were recorded for this clonotype. Germline and junction disagree at one end, which may indicate a read error. This sequence joins TRBV5-1 and TRBJ2-7; tentative D call: TRBD1 (6 bases). Looked up from germline, CDR1 is SGHRS and CDR2 is YFSETQ. The CDR3 contains 12 residues. DNA of the CDR3: TGCGCCAGCAGCTTGGGGGACACCATCCGAATCTTC. It is translated as CASSLGDTIRIF.

This clonotype was seen many times. The chain uses TRBV3-1 and TRBJ2-7; D gene ambiguous. From germline, CDR1 is LGHDT and CDR2 YNNKEL (reference sequence). This CDR3 comprises 13 residues. V gave up 1 base and J gave up 7 bases, with 11 bases separating them. Here the CDR3 reads CASSQGLEREQYF. CDR3 bases: TGTGCCAGCAGCCAAGGACTTGAACGGGAGCAGTACTTC.

This chain connects TRBV28 to TRBJ1-5, with TRBD1 identical over 7 bases. The germline gives CDR1 MDHEN, CDR2 SYDVKM. V lost 4 bases and J lost 5; bases outside the gene matches: 11. The CDR3 spans 16 residues. CDR3 nucleotides: TGTGCCAGCAGTTACCCCCACCGGGACAGACATCAGCCCCAGCATTTT. Residues: CASSYPHRDRHQPQHF.

This clonotype was detected many times. The chain couples TRBV7-3 to TRBJ2-5; 8 bases match TRBD2. The V segment lost 4 bases and the J segment 5 bases; nucleotides outside the gene matches: 9. Germline values: CDR1 SGHTA, CDR2 FQGTGA. This CDR3 spans 15 amino acids. This CDR3 is CASSSRSGSGETQYF. In DNA, the CDR3 is TGTGCCAGCAGCTCAAGGAGCGGGAGTGGGGAGACCCAGTACTTC. Full variable domain (missing parts from reference TRBV7-3 and TRBJ2-5): GAGVSQTPSNKVTEKGKYVELRCDPISGHTALYWYRQSLGQGPEFLIYFQGTGAADDSGLPNDRFFAVRPEGSVSTLKIQRTERGDSAVYLCASSSRSGSGETQYFGPGTRLLVL.

The V and J genes are TRBV5-6 and TRBJ2-5; D not resolved. Germline lookup yields CDR1 SGHDT and CDR2 YYEEEE. V was pared by 0 bases and J by 6 bases, with 9 bases between. There are 13 residues in the CDR3. The CDR3: CASSLDLTQTQYF. In DNA form, the CDR3 reads TGTGCCAGCAGCTTGGACCTCACCCAGACCCAGTACTTC.

V and J are TRBV28 and TRBJ1-1; D possibly corresponds to TRBD1 (6 bases). V lost 2 bases to trimming and J lost 4 bases, with 14 bases between them. Per germline, CDR1 MDHEN and CDR2 SYDVKM. This CDR3 is 15 amino acids long. CDR3 sequence (DNA): TGTGCCAGCAGTTTAAGGGGGAGGCCCGTCACTGAAGCTTTCTTT. It translates to CASSLRGRPVTEAFF. Drawing the rest from reference TRBV28 and TRBJ1-1, the complete variable domain is DVKVTQSSRYLVKRTGEKVFLECVQDMDHENMFWYRQDPGLGLRLIYFSYDVKMKEKGDIPEGYSVSREKKERFSLILESASTNQTSMYLCASSLRGRPVTEAFFGQGTRLTVV.

CDR3 DNA sequence: TGTGCCAGTAGTATGTCAGGGTACGGAGAGGCTCAGCCCCAGCATTTT. It specifies CASSMSGYGEAQPQHF. The chain employs TRBV19 and TRBJ1-5; D is possibly TRBD1 (5 bases). Looked up from germline, CDR1 is LNHDA and CDR2 is SQIVND (reference sequence). The V end lost 3 bases, the J end lost 6 bases, and 18 bases lay between the germline ends. The CDR3 sequence is 16 residues long.

Comment on this clonotype: This clone may be a read error of a much larger clone one base away. The gene calls are TRBV11-1 and TRBJ2-1; TRBD2 might be the D (5 bases). The CDR3 is 15 residues long. The germline CDR1 and CDR2 sequences are SGHAT and FQDESV (reference sequence). In DNA form, the CDR3 reads TGTGCCGGCAGCCCAGGTCGGGGTATCTACAATGAGCAGTTCTTC. Its translation: CAGSPGRGIYNEQFF. Supplemented by reference TRBV11-1 and TRBJ2-1, the full variable domain reads EAEVAQSPRYKITEKSQAVAFWCDPISGHATLYWYRQILGQGPELLVQFQDESVVDDSQLPKDRFSAERLKGVDSTLKIQPAELGDSAMYLCAGSPGRGIYNEQFFGPGTRLTVL.